This is a list of T cell receptor beta chains from one sample in a study of blood T cell repertoires in COVID-19. Data came from immunoSEQ multiplex PCR; TCRdb stores just in-frame clones and leaves some out. Of roughly 61,000 clones in the sample, around 85% were seen once. Sequenced input: peripheral blood. These receptor sequences come from a man aged 40-49 years with active COVID-19. Each CDR3 is given without its conserved first and last residue. Not all rows give a size; the values are once, few, many and, for expanded clones, a class.

j_gene: TRBJ1-5
v_gene: TRBV12-3/TRBV12-4
abundance: -
CDR3aa: ASSLSGYQPQH

j_gene: TRBJ1-1
v_gene: TRBV6-5
abundance: -
CDR3aa: ASDRGSSTEAF

j_gene: TRBJ2-5
v_gene: TRBV6-5
abundance: -
CDR3aa: ASGRGPRETQY

j_gene: TRBJ2-3
v_gene: TRBV27
abundance: -
CDR3aa: ASSYKREGDTQY

j_gene: TRBJ2-1
v_gene: TRBV7-2
abundance: -
CDR3aa: ASSRGTSVVEQF

j_gene: TRBJ1-1
v_gene: TRBV24-1
abundance: -
CDR3aa: ATSDELNTEAF

j_gene: TRBJ1-3
v_gene: TRBV6-1
abundance: -
CDR3aa: ASSESMGSSGNTIY

j_gene: TRBJ2-1
v_gene: TRBV5-1
abundance: -
CDR3aa: ASSLSFLAYNEQF

j_gene: TRBJ2-1
v_gene: TRBV18
abundance: -
CDR3aa: ASSPDGEQF

j_gene: TRBJ1-1
v_gene: TRBV29-1
abundance: few
CDR3aa: SVDRGDTEAF

j_gene: TRBJ2-7
v_gene: TRBV10-1
abundance: -
CDR3aa: ASSEYPPRTGISYEQY

j_gene: TRBJ2-5
v_gene: TRBV5-1
abundance: -
CDR3aa: ASSFSGTSQETQY

j_gene: TRBJ2-1
v_gene: TRBV7-8
abundance: -
CDR3aa: ASSLVAGQGPF

j_gene: TRBJ1-1
v_gene: TRBV2
abundance: -
CDR3aa: ASSEATLGGSYEAF

j_gene: TRBJ2-7
v_gene: TRBV5-5
abundance: -
CDR3aa: ASSLAPGNEQY

j_gene: TRBJ2-2
v_gene: TRBV19
abundance: -
CDR3aa: ASRGGLAGPTGELF

j_gene: TRBJ2-1
v_gene: TRBV11-3
abundance: -
CDR3aa: ASSGSAGGIHNEQF

j_gene: TRBJ1-3
v_gene: TRBV5-1
abundance: -
CDR3aa: ASSLEPGVSGNTIY

j_gene: TRBJ2-2
v_gene: TRBV11-3
abundance: -
CDR3aa: ASSPRSRVNTGELF

j_gene: TRBJ2-1
v_gene: TRBV11-3
abundance: -
CDR3aa: ASSLEGRASRYNEQF

j_gene: TRBJ1-2
v_gene: TRBV28
abundance: -
CDR3aa: ASTGPQGRAAYGYT

j_gene: TRBJ1-3
v_gene: TRBV14
abundance: few
CDR3aa: ASSRDFPSGTATGNTIY

j_gene: TRBJ1-1
v_gene: TRBV18
abundance: -
CDR3aa: ASSPSGLTEAF

j_gene: TRBJ1-5
v_gene: TRBV5-5
abundance: -
CDR3aa: ASSFGWEQANNQPQH

j_gene: TRBJ2-7
v_gene: TRBV5-1
abundance: few
CDR3aa: ASRQGGTYEQY

j_gene: TRBJ2-7
v_gene: TRBV27
abundance: -
CDR3aa: ASSSGTGGFNEQY

j_gene: TRBJ2-7
v_gene: TRBV7-9
abundance: few
CDR3aa: ASSSYSTKLFYEQY

j_gene: TRBJ2-7
v_gene: TRBV5-1
abundance: -
CDR3aa: ASSTGTSEGRQY

j_gene: TRBJ2-2
v_gene: TRBV6-4
abundance: many
CDR3aa: ASSDRGTGELF

j_gene: TRBJ1-4
v_gene: TRBV4-1
abundance: -
CDR3aa: ASSQEGTGATEKLF

j_gene: TRBJ1-4
v_gene: TRBV30
abundance: -
CDR3aa: AWSPPVGGAGEKLF

j_gene: TRBJ2-1
v_gene: TRBV30
abundance: -
CDR3aa: AWSQGDEQF

j_gene: TRBJ2-1
v_gene: TRBV18
abundance: -
CDR3aa: ASSIAARGSYNEQF

j_gene: TRBJ2-5
v_gene: TRBV28
abundance: -
CDR3aa: ASSSRGAQETQY

j_gene: TRBJ2-7
v_gene: TRBV10-3
abundance: -
CDR3aa: AITRDTTYEQY

j_gene: TRBJ2-2
v_gene: TRBV7-3
abundance: -
CDR3aa: ASSFGGRSTGELF

j_gene: TRBJ1-2
v_gene: TRBV6-5
abundance: few
CDR3aa: ASTKTGSLYGYT

j_gene: TRBJ2-1
v_gene: TRBV29-1
abundance: once
CDR3aa: SVGGDRGPINEQF

j_gene: TRBJ1-5
v_gene: TRBV4-1
abundance: -
CDR3aa: ASSQETRGHSNQPQH

j_gene: TRBJ1-1
v_gene: TRBV7-9
abundance: -
CDR3aa: ASSFPTRSTEAF

j_gene: TRBJ2-7
v_gene: TRBV28
abundance: -
CDR3aa: ASKPSAGFYEQY

j_gene: TRBJ1-6
v_gene: TRBV4-1
abundance: few
CDR3aa: ASSQAGQGRGSPLH

j_gene: TRBJ2-7
v_gene: TRBV4-1
abundance: -
CDR3aa: ASSQDMEREATYEQY

j_gene: TRBJ1-1
v_gene: TRBV27
abundance: -
CDR3aa: ASSFSGQGSTEAF